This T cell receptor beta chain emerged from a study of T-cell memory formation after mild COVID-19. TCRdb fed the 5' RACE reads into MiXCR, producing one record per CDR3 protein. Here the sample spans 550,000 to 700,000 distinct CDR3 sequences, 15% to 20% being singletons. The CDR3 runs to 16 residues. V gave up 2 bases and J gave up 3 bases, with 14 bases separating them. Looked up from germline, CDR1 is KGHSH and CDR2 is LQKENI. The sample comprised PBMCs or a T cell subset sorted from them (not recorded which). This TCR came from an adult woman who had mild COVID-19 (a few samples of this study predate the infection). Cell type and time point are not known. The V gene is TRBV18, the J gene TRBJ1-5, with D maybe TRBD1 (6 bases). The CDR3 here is CASSPTIGGPNQPQHF. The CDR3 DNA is TGTGCCAGCTCACCAACGATCGGGGGCCCCAATCAGCCCCAGCATTTT.